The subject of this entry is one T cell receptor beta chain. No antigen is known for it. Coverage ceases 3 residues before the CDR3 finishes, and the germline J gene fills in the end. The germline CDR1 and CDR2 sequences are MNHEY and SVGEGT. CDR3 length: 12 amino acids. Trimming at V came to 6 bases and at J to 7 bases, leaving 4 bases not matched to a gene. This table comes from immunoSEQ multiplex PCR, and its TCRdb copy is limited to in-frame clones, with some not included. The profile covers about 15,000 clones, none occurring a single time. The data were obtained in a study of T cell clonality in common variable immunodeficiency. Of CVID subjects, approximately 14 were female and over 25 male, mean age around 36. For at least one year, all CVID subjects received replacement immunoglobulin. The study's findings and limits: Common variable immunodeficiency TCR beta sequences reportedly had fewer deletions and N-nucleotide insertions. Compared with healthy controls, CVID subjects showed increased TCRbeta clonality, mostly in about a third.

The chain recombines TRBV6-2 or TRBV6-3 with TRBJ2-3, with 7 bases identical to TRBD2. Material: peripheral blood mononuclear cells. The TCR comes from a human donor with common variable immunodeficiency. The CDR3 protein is CASSQLAYTQYF. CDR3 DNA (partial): TGTGCCAGCAGCCAACTAGCGTATACG.